What follows are 23 T cell receptor beta chains derived from one specimen sequenced in a study of T cell changes during pregnancy in multiple sclerosis. The table came from immunoSEQ multiplex PCR; TCRdb's copy has only in-frame clones and leaves some out. Of some 28,000 clones listed, around nine tenths were seen once; the top ten hold roughly 0.58%. The sample consisted of CD4+ T cells from peripheral blood mononuclear cells, taken in the first trimester of pregnancy. The receptor source for this set is a female donor in good health, enrolled as a control in a pregnancy study.

V gene TRBV19 combines with J gene TRBJ1-1; TRBD1 matches at 7 bases. After removal of 5 bases from V and 6 bases from J, the junction contained 9 bases not matched to a gene. This CDR3 has 14 residues. Per the germline V gene, CDR1 is LNHDA and CDR2 is SQIVND (reference sequence). CDR3 residues: CASSPPTGMAEAFF. Written as DNA, the CDR3 is TGTGCCAGTAGTCCACCGACAGGGATGGCTGAAGCTTTCTTT.

V is TRBV5-1 and J is TRBJ2-6, with D possibly matching TRBD1 (6 bases). The CDR3 extends over 18 amino acids. V was pared by 0 bases and J by 0 bases, with 13 bases between. Germline V gene data show CDR1 as SGHRS and CDR2 as YFSETQ. CDR3 loop: CASSLVQGSYSGANVLTF. The CDR3 DNA follows: TGCGCCAGCAGCTTGGTACAGGGATCCTACTCTGGGGCCAACGTCCTGACTTTC.

The chain has TRBV25-1 and TRBJ1-4; 7 bases agree with TRBD1. This CDR3 comprises 15 residues. V shed 3 bases, J shed 6 bases, and the junction held 7 bases outside the gene matches. CDR1 MGHDK and CDR2 SYGVNS come from the germline V gene. The CDR3 spells CASSDSGTVYEKLFF. CDR3 bases: TGTGCCAGCAGTGATTCCGGGACAGTCTATGAAAAACTGTTTTTT.

This chain links TRBV6-5 with TRBJ2-7; D uncertain. Deletions cut 0 bases from V and 0 bases from J, with 12 bases between. Germline V gene lookup returns CDR1 MNHEY and CDR2 SVGAGI. The CDR3 is 16 amino acids. The CDR3 sequence is CASSYSSSRYSYEQYF. In DNA, the CDR3 is TGTGCCAGCAGTTACTCGTCTAGTCGGTACTCCTACGAGCAGTACTTC.

The chain has TRBV18 and TRBJ1-5; 7 bases match TRBD1. V gave up 2 bases and J gave up 1 base; unmatched junction bases: 14. This CDR3 spans 19 amino acids. The germline V gene encodes CDR1 KGHSH and CDR2 LQKENI. The CDR3 is CASSPGPYRGERSNQPQHF. In DNA form, the CDR3 reads TGTGCCAGCTCACCAGGCCCCTACAGGGGCGAGAGAAGCAATCAGCCCCAGCATTTT.

The chain uses TRBV6-6 and TRBJ1-5; 10 bases match TRBD1. The CDR3 extends over 14 amino acids. Germline CDR1 reads MNHNY; CDR2 reads SVGAGI (reference sequence). V shed 2 bases, J shed 9 bases, and the junction held 4 bases outside the gene matches. This chain's CDR3 is CASSYGQGVGPQHF. DNA for the CDR3: TGTGCCAGCAGTTACGGACAGGGGGTCGGGCCCCAGCATTTT.

The rearrangement links TRBV27 to TRBJ2-7; 9 positions agree with TRBD1. Germline V CDR1 and CDR2: MNHEY, SMNVEV (reference sequence). This CDR3 comprises 15 residues. J was trimmed by 0 bases and V by 3 bases; bases with no gene match: 3. DNA for the CDR3: TGTGCCAGCAGTTTGTTGGGACAGGGCTCCTACGAGCAGTACTTC. It encodes CASSLLGQGSYEQYF.

The chain recombines TRBV9 with TRBJ1-3, with TRBD1 matching over 7 bases. Germline V gives CDR1 SGDLS, CDR2 YYNGEE. The CDR3 covers 15 residues. With V trimmed by 4 bases and J by 9 bases, 13 bases remained unmatched. The CDR3: CASSSGTAGFGTIYF. The CDR3 region has the DNA TGTGCCAGCAGCAGTGGGACAGCTGGGTTCGGCACCATATATTTT.

The gene calls are TRBV27 and TRBJ1-5; 7 nucleotides match TRBD1. V lost 8 bases, J lost 6 bases, and 13 bases stayed unmatched. Germline CDR1 and CDR2: MNHEY and SMNVEV (reference sequence). There are 15 residues in the CDR3. The CDR3 DNA reads as TGTGCCAGCGGACAGGTAGAGGCCGGGCGTCAGCCCCAGCATTTT. Residues: CASGQVEAGRQPQHF.

This chain joins TRBV6-6 and TRBJ2-1, with D perhaps matching TRBD2 (6 bases). CDR1 is MNHNY, CDR2 SVGAGI, per germline (reference sequence). V dropped 6 bases and J dropped 5 bases, with 17 bases sitting between them. This CDR3 comprises 15 residues. For the CDR3, the DNA is TGTGCCAGCAGGCTACAGGCTAGCGCAAACAATGAGCAGTTCTTC. Its translation is CASRLQASANNEQFF.

This chain uses TRBV10-3 with TRBJ1-2; D is undetermined. CDR1 is ENHRY, CDR2 SYGVKD, per germline. The length of the CDR3 is 16 residues. Trimming removed 2 bases from V and 4 bases from J, with 17 bases in between. CDR3 loop: CAISERGQYASYGYTF. CDR3 DNA: TGTGCCATCAGTGAGAGAGGGCAGTATGCCTCCTATGGCTACACCTTC.

The gene calls are TRBV5-5 and TRBJ1-1; D is undetermined. The CDR3 is made up of 13 amino acids. Trimming pared 1 base from V and 1 base from J, leaving 5 bases between. Germline assignment: CDR1 SGHKS and CDR2 YYEKEE (reference sequence). In DNA form, the CDR3 reads TGTGCCAGCAGCTTGTTGAGGAACACTGAAGCTTTCTTT. Translated: CASSLLRNTEAFF.

The rearrangement joins TRBV6-4 to TRBJ1-1; 11 positions match TRBD1. The length of the CDR3 is 13 residues. V was pared by 9 bases and J by 3 bases, with 3 bases of the junction left unmatched. Germline-derived CDR1 and CDR2 are MRHNA and SNTAGT. CDR3 amino acids: CARDRGHHTEAFF. CDR3 bases: TGTGCCAGGGACAGGGGGCATCACACTGAAGCTTTCTTT.

J is TRBJ2-7 and V is TRBV7-6; D call uncertain. The CDR3 sequence is 14 residues long. Trimming left V 4 bases short and J 0 bases short, with 10 bases between. The germline V gene encodes CDR1 SGHVS and CDR2 FNYEAQ. The DNA for the CDR3 is TGTGCCAGCAGCTCCCTTTCCAGCTCCTACGAGCAGTACTTC. This sequence encodes CASSSLSSSYEQYF.

A single count supports this clone. This chain joins TRBV7-2 and TRBJ2-2; 12 nucleotides match TRBD2. This CDR3 is 17 amino acids long. With V trimmed by 5 bases and J by 6 bases, 10 bases remained unmatched. CDR1 SGHTA and CDR2 FQGNSA come from the germline V gene. The DNA for the CDR3 is TGTGCCAGCAGCCCCCAGACTAGCGGGAGAGTTCCCGGGGAGCTGTTTTTT. It codes for CASSPQTSGRVPGELFF.

The genes are TRBV30 and TRBJ2-5; TRBD2 is a possible D gene (5 bases). Trimming took off 4 bases at V and 7 bases at J, with 16 bases between the two ends. CDR1 and CDR2 (germline): GTSNPN, SVGIG (reference sequence). The CDR3 is made up of 13 amino acids. In nucleotides, the CDR3 is TGTGCCTGGACTGGTCAGTTCGGAGGGACCCAGTACTTC. This encodes CAWTGQFGGTQYF.

The chain is built from TRBV5-6 and TRBJ1-3, with TRBD1 matching 9 bases. The junction had 7 bases not matched to a gene; V was cut back by 5 bases and J by 4 bases. The germline V gene encodes CDR1 SGHDT and CDR2 YYEEEE. This CDR3 is built from 15 residues. CDR3 nucleotide sequence: TGTGCCAGCAGGGAGACAGGGGGTGCAGGAAACACCATATATTTT. Protein product: CASRETGGAGNTIYF.

The chain combines TRBV7-9 with TRBJ2-7; TRBD2 matches at 7 bases. V lost 6 bases and J lost 2; bases outside the gene matches: 4. CDR3 length: 13 amino acids. Germline V lookup: CDR1 SEHNR, CDR2 FQNEAQ (reference sequence). The DNA of the CDR3 is TGTGCCAGCAGGCGCGGGAGTACCTACGAGCAGTACTTC. Translation: CASRRGSTYEQYF.

As DNA, the CDR3 is TGTGCCTGGAGTGGGGGCGCGCTCATTCCCCTCCACTTT. Protein: CAWSGGALIPLHF. This chain connects TRBV30 to TRBJ1-6; D possibly corresponds to TRBD1 (5 bases). Between the trimmed V and J ends, which lost 1 base and 13 bases, there was a span of 14 bases. The CDR3 is 13 amino acids. The germline gives CDR1 GTSNPN, CDR2 SVGIG (reference sequence).

The chain carries TRBV5-6 and TRBJ2-7; the match to TRBD1 covers 8 bases. This CDR3 region has 18 residues. Germline values: CDR1 SGHDT, CDR2 YYEEEE. J gave up 5 bases and V 2 bases, and 18 bases lay outside the gene matches. The CDR3 is CASSFSPSLTGVPHEQYF. The CDR3 DNA sequence: TGTGCCAGCAGCTTCTCACCCTCTTTGACAGGGGTGCCCCACGAGCAGTACTTC.

This chain connects TRBV4-2 to TRBJ1-2; D is undetermined. V lost 1 base and J lost 6, with 9 bases in between. The CDR3 contains 13 residues. CDR1 LGHNA and CDR2 YNFKEQ come from the germline V gene. DNA for the CDR3: TGTGCCAGCAGCCAAGTCCAGTCCCATGGCTACACCTTC. Protein: CASSQVQSHGYTF.

The genes are TRBV5-5 and TRBJ2-7, with 8 bases matching TRBD1. Trimming cost V 3 bases and J 3 bases; bases outside gene matches: 8. The CDR3 contains 15 residues. The germline V gene encodes CDR1 SGHKS and CDR2 YYEKEE (reference sequence). CDR3 DNA sequence: TGTGCCAGCAGCTCGATTGGGGACAGGCTCTACGAGCAGTACTTC. Translated, it gives CASSSIGDRLYEQYF.

The J gene is TRBJ2-7, the V gene TRBV5-4; 14 bases fit TRBD2. J was trimmed by 6 bases and V by 10 bases; bases with no gene match: 6. The CDR3 is 13 residues long. Looked up from germline, CDR1 is SGHNT and CDR2 is YYREEE (reference sequence). The CDR3 DNA reads TGTGCCGGGGGACTAGCGGGAGCTCCCGAGCAGTACTTC. Translating gives CAGGLAGAPEQYF. Full variable domain (remainder filled in from reference TRBV5-4 and TRBJ2-7): ETGVTQSPTHLIKTRGQQVTLRCSSQSGHNTVSWYQQALGQGPQFIFQYYREEENGRGNFPPRFSGLQFPNYSSELNVNALELDDSALYLCAGGLAGAPEQYFGPGTRLTVT.